This is a list of T cell receptor beta chains from one sample in a study of blood T cell repertoires in COVID-19. The protocol was immunoSEQ multiplex PCR, while the TCRdb copy is restricted to in-frame clones and leaves out a portion. The sample lists about 220,000 clones; 80% were seen once. The sample consisted of peripheral blood. The receptors stem from a woman aged 70 to 79 with acute or convalescent COVID-19. CDR3s include the opening cysteine and the closing phenylalanine or tryptophan.

TRBV30	14	CAWGTGLDLTGYTF
TRBV7-3	14	CASSLGASQETQYF
TRBV11-2	16	CASSLWTSGFTDTQYF
TRBV30	14	CAWSVLSRADTQYF
TRBV6-2/TRBV6-3	18	CASSYLYGRGKRTDTQYF
TRBV5-8	16	CASSLFSQGINYGYTF
TRBV6-1	15	CASSELGHFTDTQYF
TRBV24-1	11	CATSDFDEQFF
TRBV2	13	CASSARGNTEAFF
TRBV7-2	16	CASSWDRTGSYNEQFF
TRBV30	18	CAWSAGRGFLVSNQPQHF
TRBV10-3	14	CAISETGRNTEAFF
TRBV24-1	17	CATSDTGRTGGNGELFF
TRBV2	19	CASSTRSGQGPGGLYEQYF
TRBV18	14	CASSPPSLADTQYF
TRBV11-2	11	CASSRDTEAFF
TRBV9	12	CASSGDWETQYF
TRBV6-1	17	CASSGGFRGQSNQPQHF
TRBV12-3/TRBV12-4	12	CASSYGSQPQHF
TRBV7-8	17	CASSLVRLGSGGNTQYF
TRBV14	16	CASSRAGQEKSYEQYF
TRBV4-1	17	CASSRVQRGGSYNEQFF
TRBV27	16	CASTRRASGGQETQYF
TRBV7-3	13	CASSWGTGDTQYF
TRBV5-6	15	CASSPSLTGSYEQYF
TRBV30	10	CAWSRNEQFF
TRBV18	13	CASSQAGRNEQFF
TRBV6-5	15	CASLARTGGNYGYTF
TRBV7-2	16	CASSRLAGGQADTQYF
TRBV7-2	13	CASGRGMNTEAFF
TRBV9	15	CASSVDVRGDNEQFF
TRBV3-1/TRBV3-2	16	CASSQGGLNLNQPQHF
TRBV4-2	16	CASSLRASSGAYEQYF
TRBV19	15	CASTRGSTVNEKLFF
TRBV7-9	15	CASAKWDTATDTQYF
TRBV19	12	CASSVQDYGYTF
TRBV11-2	18	CASSPRGALGGSYNEQFF
TRBV6-5	15	CASNGRQGRNTEAFF
TRBV30	12	CAWSVQSYEQYF
TRBV4-1	16	CASSQGSGVTGNEQFF
TRBV5-4	16	CASRTGGAGGADTQYF
TRBV11-2	14	CASSSNRVSYGYTF
TRBV6-5	15	CASRLSGGAKETQYF
TRBV18	14	CASSPEGDIWGYTF
TRBV6-5	14	CASKRGTYQETQYF
TRBV7-2	15	CASSSLVSGFYEQYF
TRBV5-4	13	CASRAGGIGGYTF
TRBV5-6	18	CASSLGLVRGGLTDTQYF
TRBV5-1	14	CASSLERGIYEQYF
TRBV19	16	CASKVGQGGGNQPQHF
TRBV13	17	CASREKEERGFTDTQYF
TRBV19	18	CASSPRRSSPSGANVLTF
TRBV7-2	13	CASSSIGGAPQYF
TRBV9	16	CASSIKGGALDSPLHF
TRBV19	13	CASSIGQGTEAFF
TRBV5-1	14	CASNLQGRQETQYF
TRBV30	19	CAWRADRLGQPQLNEKLFF
TRBV5-5	15	CASLISGGYQETQYF